This T cell receptor (beta chain) stems from a study of T cell changes during pregnancy in multiple sclerosis. Profiling relied on immunoSEQ multiplex PCR, and the TCRdb table lists in-frame clones only, not all of them. This sample carries around 110,000 clones, about 90% of them seen once, and the ten largest clones take 1.5% to 1.9%. Germline CDR1 DFQATT, CDR2 SNEGSKA (reference sequence). Trimming removed 3 bases from V and 10 bases from J, with 4 bases in between. The length of the CDR3 is 9 residues. Material: peripheral blood, obtained in the third trimester of pregnancy. This sequence originates from a female donor with multiple sclerosis, enrolled in a pregnancy study. This chain links TRBV20-1 with TRBJ2-1; D ambiguous. As DNA, the CDR3 is TGCAGTGCTAGTGGCGAGCAGTTCTTC. It codes for CSASGEQFF.